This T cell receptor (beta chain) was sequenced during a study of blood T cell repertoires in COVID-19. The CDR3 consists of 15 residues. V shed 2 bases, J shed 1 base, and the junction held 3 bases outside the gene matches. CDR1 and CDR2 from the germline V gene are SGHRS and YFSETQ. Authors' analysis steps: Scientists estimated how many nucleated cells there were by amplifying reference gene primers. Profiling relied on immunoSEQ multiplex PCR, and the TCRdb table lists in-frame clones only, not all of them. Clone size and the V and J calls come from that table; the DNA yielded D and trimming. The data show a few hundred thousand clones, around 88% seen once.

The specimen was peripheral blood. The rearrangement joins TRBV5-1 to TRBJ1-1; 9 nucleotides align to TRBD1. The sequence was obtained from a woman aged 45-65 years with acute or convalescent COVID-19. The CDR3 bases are TGCGCCAGCAGCTTACGACAGGGGGAGAACACTGAAGCTTTCTTT. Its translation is CASSLRQGENTEAFF.